These 20 T cell receptor beta chains came from one sample sequenced in a study of chemoradiotherapy in HPV16-positive cancers. Data came from immunoSEQ multiplex PCR; TCRdb stores just in-frame clones and leaves some out. In the table there are approximately 3,500 clones, approximately 86% of which are singletons. The material was tumor tissue, obtained from a patient who underwent chemoradiotherapy. These receptors all come from a human donor with HPV-associated anogenital cancer.

The rearrangement joins TRBV10-3 to TRBJ2-7, with TRBD1 matching over 7 bases. V was clipped by 6 bases and J by 5 bases; unmatched bases: 4. There are 12 residues in the CDR3. Per the germline V gene, CDR1 is ENHRY and CDR2 is SYGVKD. CDR3 DNA sequence: TGTGCCATCAGGGGACAGACCCACGAGCAGTACTTC. Protein: CAIRGQTHEQYF.

The V call is TRBV19, the J call TRBJ1-2, with D uncertain. Germline V lookup: CDR1 LNHDA, CDR2 SQIVND (reference sequence). There are 14 residues in the CDR3. The V gene lost 7 bases and the J gene lost 2 bases, with 14 bases spanning the gap. CDR3 in amino acids: CASKERGHNYGYTF. In DNA, the CDR3 is TGTGCCAGTAAGGAAAGAGGGCACAACTATGGCTACACCTTC.

The chain carries TRBV6-6 and TRBJ1-2; a possible D gene is TRBD1 (6 bases). From germline, CDR1 is MNHNY and CDR2 SVGAGI (reference sequence). The CDR3 runs 15 residues. Trimming pared 4 bases from V and 5 bases from J, leaving 17 bases between. CDR3 nucleotides: TGTGCCAGCAGTTTTACCAGGGGTTCGACGTATGGCTACACCTTC. It translates to CASSFTRGSTYGYTF.

The rearrangement uses TRBV21-1 and TRBJ1-5; TRBD1 is taken as the D call from the table, unchecked against the DNA. TRBV21-1 corresponds to a pseudogene. This CDR3 comprises 14 residues. The CDR3 sequence: CASSKGATNQPQHF. The CDR3 region has the DNA TGTGCCAGCAGCAAAGGGGCAACCAATCAGCCCCAGCATTTT.

The V call is TRBV10-3, the J call TRBJ1-1; weak D call: TRBD1 (5 bases). V was clipped by 3 bases and J by 3 bases, with 17 bases between them. This CDR3 region has 16 residues. Germline assignment: CDR1 ENHRY and CDR2 SYGVKD. The CDR3 protein is CAISDRGIRGDTEAFF. The CDR3 DNA reads TGTGCCATCAGTGACCGGGGAATTCGAGGGGACACTGAAGCTTTCTTT.

The chain couples TRBV7-2 to TRBJ1-1; the D is unclear. The CDR3 runs to 13 residues. CDR1 is SGHTA, CDR2 FQGNSA, per germline. Trimming cost V 3 bases and J 3 bases, with 8 bases left between them. The CDR3 sequence is CASSLSLYTEAFF. In nucleotides, the CDR3 is TGTGCCAGCAGCTTGTCGCTGTACACTGAAGCTTTCTTT.

The CDR3 loop reads CAISLDRVFTDTQYF. DNA for the CDR3: TGTGCCATCAGTCTAGACAGGGTCTTCACAGATACGCAGTATTTT. The chain joins TRBV10-3 to TRBJ2-3; 7 bases agree with TRBD1. Germline V CDR1 and CDR2: ENHRY, SYGVKD. The CDR3 is 15 residues long. V was clipped by 5 bases and J by 2 bases; unmatched bases: 7.

The chain couples TRBV18 to TRBJ1-5; a possible D gene is TRBD1 (5 bases). CDR3 length equals 16 residues. The germline gives CDR1 KGHSH, CDR2 LQKENI. V dropped 3 bases and J dropped 0 bases, with 12 bases sitting between them. CDR3: CASSPRGGNSNQPQHF. CDR3 in DNA: TGTGCCAGCTCACCCCGGGGGGGGAATAGCAATCAGCCCCAGCATTTT.

With regard to this clone: One end of the junction varies from germline; a read error may be responsible. CDR3: CASSPIDRDSHEQYF. The CDR3 nucleotides are TGTGCCAGTAGTCCCATTGACAGGGACTCCCACGAGCAGTACTTC. The chain has TRBV19 and TRBJ2-7, with D perhaps TRBD1 (7 bases). Germline-derived CDR1 and CDR2 are LNHDA and SQIVND (reference sequence). This CDR3 is 15 amino acids long.

This chain uses TRBV19 with TRBJ2-7; 7 bases are shared with TRBD1. The CDR3 runs 12 residues. Germline lookup yields CDR1 LNHDA and CDR2 SQIVND (reference sequence). V lost 4 bases to trimming and J lost 5 bases; unmatched junction nucleotides: 2. The CDR3 here is CASSTQGNEQYF. The CDR3 nucleotides read TGTGCCAGTAGTACACAGGGGAACGAGCAGTACTTC.

The chain combines TRBV5-4 with TRBJ1-4; D is undetermined. The CDR3 covers 13 residues. V shed 1 base and J shed 5 bases, with 6 bases lying between them. Germline V gene data show CDR1 as SGHNT and CDR2 as YYREEE (reference sequence). The CDR3 spells CASSLRQNEKLFF. The CDR3 DNA is TGTGCCAGCAGCTTGCGGCAGAATGAAAAACTGTTTTTT.

The chain carries TRBV27 and TRBJ2-5; a possible D gene is TRBD2 (5 bases). The germline V gene encodes CDR1 MNHEY and CDR2 SMNVEV (reference sequence). CDR3 length equals 16 residues. V was trimmed by 2 bases and J by 1 base, leaving 14 bases between them. The CDR3 sequence is CASSLKGRGSQETQYF. The DNA of the CDR3 is TGTGCCAGCAGTTTAAAAGGCCGGGGTAGCCAAGAGACCCAGTACTTC.

The chain uses TRBV28 and TRBJ1-2, with D uncertain. This CDR3 spans 16 amino acids. Trimming pared 8 bases from V and 6 bases from J, leaving 25 bases between. Per the germline V gene, CDR1 is MDHEN and CDR2 is SYDVKM. CDR3 DNA: TGTGCCAGCCGAGAGTATACGGGTTTTATGAAGGATGGCTACACCTTC. It encodes CASREYTGFMKDGYTF.

The CDR3 DNA is TGTGCCAGCAGTTCCCCTCGCTTCTACGAGCAGTACTTC. Translating it yields CASSSPRFYEQYF. The chain links TRBV2 to TRBJ2-7, with D unclear. This CDR3 spans 13 amino acids. The V end was cut by 5 bases, the J end by 3 bases, with 11 bases between. Germline CDR1 reads SNHLY; CDR2 reads FYNNEI.

The J gene is TRBJ2-5, the V gene TRBV29-1; a possible D gene is TRBD2 (5 bases). The CDR3 spans 11 residues. CDR1 and CDR2 (germline): SQVTM, ANQGSEA. With 6 bases removed from V and 4 bases from J, the gap between germline ends came to 9 bases. CDR3 bases: TGCAGCGTCTTAGCGCTAGAGACCCAGTACTTC. Protein sequence: CSVLALETQYF.

CDR3 nucleotide sequence: TGCAGCGTTGGACAGGCCTCTAACTATGGCTACACCTTC. Translation: CSVGQASNYGYTF. The chain recombines TRBV29-1 with TRBJ1-2; D perhaps matches TRBD1 (6 bases). This CDR3 spans 13 amino acids. Germline CDR1 reads SQVTM; CDR2 reads ANQGSEA. Between the trimmed V and J ends, which lost 4 bases and 0 bases, there was a span of 9 bases.

V is TRBV29-1 and J is TRBJ2-1; D possibly corresponds to TRBD1 (6 bases). The V and J ends lost 4 bases and 0 bases respectively, with 10 bases between them. The germline gives CDR1 SQVTM, CDR2 ANQGSEA. This CDR3 is built from 14 residues. Here the CDR3 DNA reads TGCAGCGTTGGACAGGCCGGCTCCTACAATGAGCAGTTCTTC. Protein: CSVGQAGSYNEQFF.

This chain uses TRBV20-1 with TRBJ1-2, with unresolved D. Germline-derived CDR1 and CDR2 are DFQATT and SNEGSKA (reference sequence). V was trimmed by 6 bases and J by 9 bases, leaving 8 bases between them. This CDR3 contains 9 residues. The CDR3 DNA reads as TGCAGTGCCCCGGACCGCTACACCTTC. As protein: CSAPDRYTF.

J is TRBJ2-2 and V is TRBV30; 12 bases map to TRBD2. The V gene's germline CDR1 is GTSNPN and CDR2 SVGIG (reference sequence). Losses at the gene ends were 3 bases for V and 7 bases for J; bases not matched to a gene: 9. This CDR3 has 16 residues. The CDR3: CAWSLAGGWQDGELFF. The DNA for the CDR3 is TGTGCCTGGAGCCTAGCGGGGGGGTGGCAGGACGGGGAGCTGTTTTTT.

In its sample, this clone was seen a few times. This rearrangement joins TRBV27 to TRBJ1-6; D is unclear. Germline CDR1 is MNHEY and CDR2 is SMNVEV (reference sequence). There are 14 residues in the CDR3. V lost 5 bases, J lost 9 bases, and 14 bases lay in between. The CDR3 reads CASSGLERVSPLHF. CDR3 nucleotide sequence: TGTGCCAGCAGTGGGTTGGAGAGGGTTTCACCCCTCCACTTT.